One sample yielded the 14 T cell receptor beta chains listed below, sequenced in a study of shared clonotypes between healthy human individuals. Selected positively for CCR7 and CD45RO-negative, naive CD8 cells excluded terminally differentiated effector memory CD45RA+ cells. Sequencing was performed with immunoSEQ multiplex PCR; in TCRdb, only in-frame clones are kept and a portion is missing. Of approximately 840,000 clones in the sample, about 97% were seen once. Material: naive CD8+ T cells sorted from blood. Every receptor here comes from a man under 40 in good health.

As for this clone: The junction departs from the called germline gene at one end, perhaps through a read error. The chain recombines TRBV25-1 with TRBJ2-5; 9 bases match TRBD1. CDR1 MGHDK and CDR2 SYGVNS come from the germline V gene. The CDR3 has 13 residues. CDR3: CASSGLDRGRLDF. The CDR3 DNA reads TGTGCCAGCAGTGGTTTGGACAGGGGACGACTGGACTTC.

This sequence joins TRBV19 and TRBJ2-1; D possibly corresponds to TRBD2 (6 bases). The CDR3 spans 15 residues. Germline V CDR1 and CDR2: LNHDA, SQIVND (reference sequence). With 5 bases removed from V and 7 bases from J, the gap between germline ends came to 18 bases. The chain's CDR3 is CASSPSGGVPNEQFF. CDR3 coding DNA: TGTGCCAGTAGTCCCTCGGGCGGGGTTCCGAATGAGCAGTTCTTC.

The chain is built from TRBV13 and TRBJ2-7, with D possibly called TRBD1 or TRBD2 (5 bases each). Trimming pared 3 bases from V and 3 bases from J, leaving 9 bases between. This CDR3 is 13 amino acids long. Germline lookup yields CDR1 PRHDT and CDR2 FYEKMQ (reference sequence). The CDR3 DNA follows: TGTGCCAGCAGCTTGGGGGTTGGCTACGAGCAGTACTTC. This encodes CASSLGVGYEQYF.

The rearrangement links TRBV6-5 to TRBJ2-1, with D perhaps TRBD1 (5 bases). Deletions cut 2 bases from V and 7 bases from J, with 12 bases between. Germline V gene sequence: CDR1 MNHEY, CDR2 SVGAGI. This CDR3 comprises 14 residues. The DNA of the CDR3 is TGTGCCAGCAGTTACGCGACAGTATTGAATGAGCAGTTCTTC. Protein product: CASSYATVLNEQFF.

The V and J genes are TRBV5-1 and TRBJ2-7; a weak D match, TRBD1 (6 bases). Germline CDR1 SGHRS, CDR2 YFSETQ. V was cut by 0 bases and J by 4 bases, with 11 bases left in between. The CDR3 totals 14 residues. CDR3 sequence reads: CASSLAAGEYEQYF. In nucleotides, the CDR3 is TGCGCCAGCAGCTTGGCCGCAGGGGAATACGAGCAGTACTTC.

CDR3 sequence reads: CASSLTNSYEQYF. CDR3 sequence (DNA): TGTGCCAGCAGCTTAACGAACTCCTACGAGCAGTACTTC. The chain links TRBV7-9 to TRBJ2-7; D uncertain. Germline CDR1 and CDR2: SEHNR and FQNEAQ (reference sequence). The CDR3 is 13 residues long. V lost 2 bases to trimming and J lost 0 bases, with 5 bases between them.

CDR3 DNA: TGTGCCAGTCGCACAGGGACAGATACGCAGTATTTT. It encodes CASRTGTDTQYF. V gene TRBV6-5 combines with J gene TRBJ2-3; tentative D call: TRBD1 (6 bases). Trimming pared 9 bases from V and 3 bases from J, leaving 10 bases between. CDR3 length: 12 amino acids. Germline values: CDR1 MNHEY, CDR2 SVGAGI.

V usage is TRBV5-1 and J usage is TRBJ1-1; TRBD1 might be the D (6 bases). The CDR3 length is 15 residues. From germline, CDR1 is SGHRS and CDR2 YFSETQ. Trimming took off 4 bases at V and 4 bases at J, with 17 bases between the two ends. The CDR3 region has the DNA TGCGCCAGCAGCACCAAGGGGACACGAACCACTGAAGCTTTCTTT. This codes for CASSTKGTRTTEAFF.

The CDR3: CASSRGQGANGYTF. CDR3 nucleotide sequence: TGTGCCAGCAGCCGCGGACAGGGGGCAAATGGCTACACCTTC. The V call is TRBV7-9, the J call TRBJ1-2; 11 bases line up with TRBD1. The CDR3 length is 14 residues. Germline loops: CDR1 SEHNR, CDR2 FQNEAQ (reference sequence). Unmatched junction bases numbered 5, after V lost 5 bases and J lost 6 bases. The complete variable domain, with remaining parts taken from reference TRBV7-9 and TRBJ1-2, reads DTGVSQNPRHKITKRGQNVTFRCDPISEHNRLYWYRQTLGQGPEFLTYFQNEAQLEKSRLLSDRFSAERPKGSFSTLEIQRTEQGDSAMYLCASSRGQGANGYTFGSGTRLTVV.

This chain uses TRBV7-6 with TRBJ2-7; D gene uncertain. The CDR3 sequence is 12 residues long. Germline lookup yields CDR1 SGHVS and CDR2 FNYEAQ. V was clipped by 2 bases and J by 4 bases, with 6 bases between them. The CDR3: CASSLNGYEQYF. DNA of the CDR3: TGTGCCAGCAGCTTAAACGGTTACGAGCAGTACTTC.

The chain couples TRBV27 to TRBJ1-5, with D possibly matching TRBD1 (5 bases). There are 15 residues in the CDR3. V lost 4 bases and J 3 bases, leaving 13 bases between the germline ends. CDR1 and CDR2 (germline): MNHEY, SMNVEV (reference sequence). The CDR3, as DNA: TGTGCCAGCAGTTCGGGGGTGGGGGTCAATCAGCCCCAGCATTTT. It encodes CASSSGVGVNQPQHF.

J is TRBJ2-7 and V is TRBV4-2; 7 bases are a match to TRBD2. The CDR3 contains 13 residues. J gave up 4 bases and V 6 bases, and 6 bases lay outside the gene matches. Germline lookup yields CDR1 LGHNA and CDR2 YNFKEQ. The CDR3 sequence is CASSHTLAYEQYF. CDR3 coding DNA: TGTGCCAGCAGTCACACACTAGCGTACGAGCAGTACTTC.

The chain joins TRBV7-9 to TRBJ1-1; D is unclear. The germline CDR1 and CDR2 sequences are SEHNR and FQNEAQ (reference sequence). This CDR3 contains 12 residues. V shed 4 bases and J shed 6 bases, with 9 bases lying between them. The CDR3 region has the DNA TGTGCCAGCAGCTCCTTAGGCCCTGAAGCTTTCTTT. It codes for CASSSLGPEAFF.

This sequence joins TRBV6-4 and TRBJ2-7; 7 bases fit TRBD1. Trimming at V came to 6 bases and at J to 1 base, leaving 9 bases not matched to a gene. From germline, CDR1 is MRHNA and CDR2 SNTAGT. The CDR3 has 15 residues. For the CDR3, the DNA is TGTGCCAGCAGGACCAGGACAGGCCAGTCCTACGAGCAGTACTTC. This translates into CASRTRTGQSYEQYF.